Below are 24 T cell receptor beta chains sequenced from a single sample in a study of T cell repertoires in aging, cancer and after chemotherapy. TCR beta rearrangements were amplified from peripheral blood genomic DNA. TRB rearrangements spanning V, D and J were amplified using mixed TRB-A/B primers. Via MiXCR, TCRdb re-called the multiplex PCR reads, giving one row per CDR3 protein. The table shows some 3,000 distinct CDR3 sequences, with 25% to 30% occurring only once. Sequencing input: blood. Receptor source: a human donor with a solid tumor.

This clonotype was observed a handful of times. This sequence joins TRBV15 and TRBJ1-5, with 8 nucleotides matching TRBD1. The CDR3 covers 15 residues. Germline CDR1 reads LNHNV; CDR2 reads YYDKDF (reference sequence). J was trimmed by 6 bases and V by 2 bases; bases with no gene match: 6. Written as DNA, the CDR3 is TGTGCCACCAGCAGACAGACAGGGGCCTCTCAGCCCCAGCATTTT. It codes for CATSRQTGASQPQHF.

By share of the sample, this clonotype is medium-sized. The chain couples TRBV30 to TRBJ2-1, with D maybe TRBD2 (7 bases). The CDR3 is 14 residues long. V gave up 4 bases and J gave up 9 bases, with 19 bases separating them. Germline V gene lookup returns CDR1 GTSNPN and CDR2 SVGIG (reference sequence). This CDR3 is CAWNERGGVREQFF. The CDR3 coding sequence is TGTGCCTGGAATGAGCGCGGGGGCGTCCGTGAGCAGTTCTTC.

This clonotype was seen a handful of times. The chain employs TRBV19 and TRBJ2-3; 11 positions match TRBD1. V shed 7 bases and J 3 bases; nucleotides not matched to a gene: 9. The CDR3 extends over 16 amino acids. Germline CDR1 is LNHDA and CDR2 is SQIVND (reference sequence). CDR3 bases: TGTGCCAGTACGGGAAGGGACAGGGGGAGGACAGATACGCAGTATTTT. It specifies CASTGRDRGRTDTQYF.

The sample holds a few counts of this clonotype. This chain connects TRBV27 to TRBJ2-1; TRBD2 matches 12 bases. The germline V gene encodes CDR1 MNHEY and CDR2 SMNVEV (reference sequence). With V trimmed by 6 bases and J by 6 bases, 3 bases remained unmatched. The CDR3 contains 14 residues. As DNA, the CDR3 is TGTGCCAGCAGGACTAGCGGGAGTCTCAATGAGCAGTTCTTC. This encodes CASRTSGSLNEQFF.

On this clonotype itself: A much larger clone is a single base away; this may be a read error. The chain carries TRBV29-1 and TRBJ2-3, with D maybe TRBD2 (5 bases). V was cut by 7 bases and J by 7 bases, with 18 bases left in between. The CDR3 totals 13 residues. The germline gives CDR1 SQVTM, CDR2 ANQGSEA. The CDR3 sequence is CSAAQRRLNTQYF. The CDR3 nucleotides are TGCAGCGCAGCACAAAGAAGACTAAATACGCAGTATTTT.

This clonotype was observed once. The CDR3 loop is CEWSNGGGGPAGHQHF. The DNA of the CDR3 is TGTGAATGGAGTAATGGTGGCGGTGGGCCCGCCGGACACCAGCATTTT. The chain combines TRBV30 with TRBJ1-5; tentatively, D is TRBD1 (5 bases). This CDR3 is built from 16 residues. Germline V gives CDR1 GTSNPN, CDR2 SVGIG (reference sequence).

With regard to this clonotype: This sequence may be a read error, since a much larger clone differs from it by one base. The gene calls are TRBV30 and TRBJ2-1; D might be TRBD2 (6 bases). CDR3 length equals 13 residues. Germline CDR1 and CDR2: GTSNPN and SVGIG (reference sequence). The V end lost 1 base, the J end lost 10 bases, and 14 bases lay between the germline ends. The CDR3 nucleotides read TGTGCCTGGAGTGGGGACTCCTGGTCAGAGCAGTTCTTC. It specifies CAWSGDSWSEQFF.

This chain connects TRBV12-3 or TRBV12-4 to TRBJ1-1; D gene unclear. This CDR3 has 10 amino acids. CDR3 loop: CASGNTEAFF. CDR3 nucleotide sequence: TGTGCTAGTGGGAACACTGAAGCTTTCTTT.

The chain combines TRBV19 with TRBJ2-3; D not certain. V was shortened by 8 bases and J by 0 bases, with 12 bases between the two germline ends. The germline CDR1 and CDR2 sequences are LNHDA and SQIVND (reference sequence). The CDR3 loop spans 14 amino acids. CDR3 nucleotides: TGTGCCAGTGGGTGGGCGCTTAGCACAGATACGCAGTATTTT. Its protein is CASGWALSTDTQYF. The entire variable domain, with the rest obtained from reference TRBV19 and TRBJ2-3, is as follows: DGGITQSPKYLFRKEGQNVTLSCEQNLNHDAMYWYRQDPGQGLRLIYYSQIVNDFQKGDIAEGYSVSREKKESFPLTVTSAQKNPTAFYLCASGWALSTDTQYFGPGTRLTVL.

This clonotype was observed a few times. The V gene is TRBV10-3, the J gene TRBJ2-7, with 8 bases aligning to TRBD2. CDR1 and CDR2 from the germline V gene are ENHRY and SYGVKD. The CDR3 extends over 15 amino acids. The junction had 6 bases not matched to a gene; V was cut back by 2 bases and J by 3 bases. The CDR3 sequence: CAISEGGGKLYEQYF. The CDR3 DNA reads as TGTGCCATCAGTGAGGGCGGGGGGAAACTCTACGAGCAGTACTTC.

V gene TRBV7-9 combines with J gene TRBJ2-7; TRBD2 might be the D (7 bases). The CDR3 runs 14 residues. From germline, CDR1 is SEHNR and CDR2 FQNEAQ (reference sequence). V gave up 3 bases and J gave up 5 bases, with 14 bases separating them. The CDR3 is CASSLWGGPHEQYF. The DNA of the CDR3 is TGTGCCAGCAGCTTGTGGGGGGGGCCCCACGAGCAGTACTTC.

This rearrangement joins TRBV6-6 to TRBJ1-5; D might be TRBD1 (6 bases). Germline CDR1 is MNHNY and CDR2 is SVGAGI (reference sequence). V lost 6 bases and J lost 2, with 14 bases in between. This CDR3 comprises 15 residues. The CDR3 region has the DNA TGTGCCAGCAGCAGAGGGACAAAGGGCAATCAGCCCCAGCATTTT. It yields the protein CASSRGTKGNQPQHF.

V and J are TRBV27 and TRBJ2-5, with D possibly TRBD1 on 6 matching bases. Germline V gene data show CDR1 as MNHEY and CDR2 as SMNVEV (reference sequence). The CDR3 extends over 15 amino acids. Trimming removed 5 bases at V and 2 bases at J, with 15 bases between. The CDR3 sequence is CASSPYRTAQETQYF. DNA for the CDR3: TGTGCCAGCAGTCCATATCGGACAGCTCAAGAGACCCAGTACTTC.

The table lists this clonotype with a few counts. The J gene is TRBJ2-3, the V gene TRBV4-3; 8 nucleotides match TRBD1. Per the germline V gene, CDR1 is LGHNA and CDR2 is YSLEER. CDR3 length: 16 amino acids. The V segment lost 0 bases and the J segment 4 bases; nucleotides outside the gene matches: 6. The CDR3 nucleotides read TGCGCCAGCAGCCAAGAGGACAGGGCAGGGGCAGATACGCAGTATTTT. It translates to CASSQEDRAGADTQYF.

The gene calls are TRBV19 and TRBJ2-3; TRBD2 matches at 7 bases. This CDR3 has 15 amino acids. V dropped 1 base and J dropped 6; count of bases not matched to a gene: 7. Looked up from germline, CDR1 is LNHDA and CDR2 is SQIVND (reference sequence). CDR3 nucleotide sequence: TGTGCCAGTAGTATAGTGGGAGGGCCGTTTGATACGCAGTATTTT. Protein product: CASSIVGGPFDTQYF.

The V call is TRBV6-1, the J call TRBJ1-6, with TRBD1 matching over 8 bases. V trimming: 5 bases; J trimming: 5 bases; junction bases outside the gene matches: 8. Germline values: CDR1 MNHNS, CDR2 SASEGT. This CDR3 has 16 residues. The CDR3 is CASSYNRGLNNSPLHF. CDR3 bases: TGTGCCAGCAGTTACAACAGGGGGTTGAATAATTCACCCCTCCACTTT.

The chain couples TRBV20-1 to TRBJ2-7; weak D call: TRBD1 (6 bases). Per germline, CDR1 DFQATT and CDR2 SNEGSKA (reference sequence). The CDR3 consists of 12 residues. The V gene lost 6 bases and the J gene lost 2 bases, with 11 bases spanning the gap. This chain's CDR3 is CSADTGPYEQYF. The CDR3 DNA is TGCAGTGCCGACACAGGGCCCTACGAGCAGTACTTC.

CDR3 loop: CSASGGQGLEWTEAFF. CDR3 nucleotides: TGCAGTGCTAGTGGTGGGCAGGGCCTAGAGTGGACTGAAGCTTTCTTT. This chain joins TRBV20-1 and TRBJ1-1; the D gene is possibly TRBD1 (5 bases). The V and J ends lost 3 bases and 5 bases respectively, with 22 bases between them. CDR1 and CDR2 from the germline V gene are DFQATT and SNEGSKA (reference sequence). The CDR3 is 16 residues long.

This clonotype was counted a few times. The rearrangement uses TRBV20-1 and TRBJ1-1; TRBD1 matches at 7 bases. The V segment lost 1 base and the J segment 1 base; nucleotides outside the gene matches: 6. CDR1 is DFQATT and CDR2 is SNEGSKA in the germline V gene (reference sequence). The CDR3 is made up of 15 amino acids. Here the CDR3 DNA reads TGCAGTGCTAGAGTTAAAGGGGGCGCGAACACTGAAGCTTTCTTT. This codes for CSARVKGGANTEAFF.

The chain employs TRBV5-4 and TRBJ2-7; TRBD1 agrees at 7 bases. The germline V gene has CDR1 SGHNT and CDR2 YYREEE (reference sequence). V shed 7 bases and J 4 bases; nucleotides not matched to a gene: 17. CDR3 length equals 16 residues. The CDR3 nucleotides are TGTGCCAGCGGGGTGGGGCCGGGACAGTCGGGTTACGAGCAGTACTTC. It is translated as CASGVGPGQSGYEQYF.

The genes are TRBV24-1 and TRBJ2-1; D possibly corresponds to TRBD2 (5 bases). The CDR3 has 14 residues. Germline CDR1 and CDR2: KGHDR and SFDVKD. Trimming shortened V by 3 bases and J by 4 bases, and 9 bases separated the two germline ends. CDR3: CATSDPGGYNEQFF. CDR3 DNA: TGTGCCACCAGTGATCCCGGAGGATACAATGAGCAGTTCTTC.

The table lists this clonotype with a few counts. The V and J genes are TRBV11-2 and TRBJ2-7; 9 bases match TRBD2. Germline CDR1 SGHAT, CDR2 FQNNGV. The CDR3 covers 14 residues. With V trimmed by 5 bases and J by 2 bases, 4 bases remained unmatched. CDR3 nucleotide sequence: TGTGCCAGCAGCCTTAGCGGGGGCACCTACGAGCAGTACTTC. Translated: CASSLSGGTYEQYF.

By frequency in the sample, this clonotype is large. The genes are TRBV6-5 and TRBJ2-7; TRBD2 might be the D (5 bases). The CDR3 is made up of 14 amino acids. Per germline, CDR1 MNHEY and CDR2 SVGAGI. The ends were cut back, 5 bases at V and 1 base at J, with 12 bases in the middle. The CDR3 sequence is CASSGPTGSYEQYF. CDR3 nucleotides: TGTGCCAGCAGTGGCCCGACGGGGTCCTACGAGCAGTACTTC.

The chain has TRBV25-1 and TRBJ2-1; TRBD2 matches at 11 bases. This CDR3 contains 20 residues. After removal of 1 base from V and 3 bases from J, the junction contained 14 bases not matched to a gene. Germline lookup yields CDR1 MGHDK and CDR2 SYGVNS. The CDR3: CASSESLGLADKNDYNEQFF. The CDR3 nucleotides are TGTGCCAGCAGTGAATCTCTGGGACTAGCGGATAAAAACGACTACAATGAGCAGTTCTTC.